This TCR beta chain was found in a study of vaccination and CD4 T cells after COVID-19. Treatment in this sample: approximately nine-day PBMC culture with coronavirus spike peptide pools or control peptides (ViraFEST assay). Pre-COVID-19 pandemic sampling (2011-2018) yielded the unexposed donor's CD4+ T cells. Subject to cell availability, CD4+ T cells from unexposed donors were probed with SARS-CoV-2 S/N and four cold-coronavirus spikes. Sequenced with the Oncomine TCR Beta short-read assay was DNA taken from cultured CD4+ T cells. TCRdb reanalysed the PCR reads using MiXCR and keeps one entry per CDR3 protein. The repertoire consists of several thousand distinct CDR3 sequences, with less than 65% occurring once and the leading ten covering just over 35%. The sample holds a few counts of this clonotype. Its target is unknown. Germline assignment: CDR1 DFQATT and CDR2 SNEGSKA (reference sequence). CDR3 length: 13 amino acids. Trimming shortened V by 6 bases and J by 6 bases, and 15 bases separated the two germline ends.

This TCR was sampled from a human donor in good health. The gene calls are TRBV20-1 and TRBJ1-5; the D gene is possibly TRBD1 (6 bases). Sequenced sample: CD4+ T cells from blood, cultured in vitro. The CDR3 DNA sequence: TGCAGTGCGGAAACAGGGAGCGGTCAGCCCCAGCATTTT. Protein: CSAETGSGQPQHF.